This TCR beta chain was observed in a study of molecular identifiers for immune sequencing clone quantification. Previously described methods and listed TCR primers produced bulk TCR libraries. TCRdb called the PCR reads again in MiXCR, with one record for every CDR3 protein. The table includes 300,000 to 400,000 distinct CDR3 sequences, roughly 24% detected once. Germline V CDR1 and CDR2: SEHNR, FQNEAQ (reference sequence). The CDR3 has 14 amino acids. Trimming removed 5 bases from V and 3 bases from J; junction bases left unmatched: 6. The V call is TRBV7-9, the J call TRBJ2-5; 7 nucleotides match TRBD1. The sequenced material came from naive CD8+ T cells from blood, with Jurkat cell RNA spiked in. This sample's subset: FACS-sorted CD8+CD4-CCR7+CD45RA+ naive T cells. This receptor was identified in a human donor in good health. Some libraries in this study had Jurkat cell RNA spiked in. The CDR3 loop is CASSTPQGEETQYF. CDR3 sequence (DNA): TGTGCCAGCAGCACACCTCAGGGGGAAGAGACCCAGTACTTC.